These 26 T cell receptor beta chains were all obtained from the same sample, sequenced in a study of T cells in Graves' hyperthyroidism and ophthalmopathy. Amplified regions were TCR beta CDR3 sequences from RNA transcripts. Using the HTBI primer set, a first-round RT-PCR was run on the TCR CDR3. TCRdb re-analysed the multiplex PCR reads in MiXCR, keeping a single row per CDR3 protein. The profile shows a few hundred thousand distinct CDR3 sequences, approximately 14% of them singletons. Sequenced input: blood. The receptors come from a woman aged 40 to 50 with Graves' ophthalmopathy.

The chain employs TRBV7-9 and TRBJ2-6; TRBD1 matches at 9 bases. From germline, CDR1 is SEHNR and CDR2 FQNEAQ (reference sequence). Unmatched junction bases numbered 10, after V lost 5 bases and J lost 2 bases. This CDR3 contains 18 residues. The CDR3 DNA reads as TGTGCCAGCAGCATACGCGGGACAGGGCTGACTGGGGCCAACGTCCTGACTTTC. Encoded protein: CASSIRGTGLTGANVLTF.

This clonotype was seen repeatedly, ten times or more. This chain uses TRBV2 with TRBJ1-1; D possibly corresponds to TRBD1 (5 bases). Deletions cut 0 bases from V and 3 bases from J, with 11 bases between. Germline V gives CDR1 SNHLY, CDR2 FYNNEI. The CDR3 contains 15 residues. This chain's CDR3 is CASSEAGGGDTEAFF. The CDR3 DNA reads as TGTGCCAGCAGTGAAGCGGGGGGAGGGGACACTGAAGCTTTCTTT.

The table lists this clonotype with many counts. The rearrangement links TRBV24-1 to TRBJ2-1, with D possibly being TRBD1 (6 bases). This CDR3 is 15 amino acids long. Trimming pared 3 bases from V and 8 bases from J, leaving 16 bases between. Germline lookup yields CDR1 KGHDR and CDR2 SFDVKD. CDR3 in DNA: TGTGCCACCAGTGATCACAGGGTAAATGGACATGAGCAGTTCTTC. Amino acids: CATSDHRVNGHEQFF.

This clonotype has at least ten counts. This chain connects TRBV28 to TRBJ2-3, with TRBD2 identical over 7 bases. The germline CDR1 and CDR2 sequences are MDHEN and SYDVKM. The CDR3 totals 16 residues. J was trimmed by 8 bases and V by 1 base; bases with no gene match: 12. CDR3 in amino acids: CASSLSRRTSSGTQYF. The DNA for the CDR3 is TGTGCCAGCAGTTTATCGAGGAGGACTAGTTCTGGTACGCAGTATTTT.

The gene calls are TRBV5-6 and TRBJ1-2; D ambiguous. Looked up from germline, CDR1 is SGHDT and CDR2 is YYEEEE. CDR3 size: 14 residues. Trimming took off 0 bases at V and 4 bases at J, with 10 bases between the two ends. In DNA, the CDR3 is TGTGCCAGCAGCTTGGAGCACAGAAGCTATGGCTACACCTTC. Protein: CASSLEHRSYGYTF.

This chain connects TRBV6-1 to TRBJ2-3; possibly TRBD2 for D (5 bases). V was clipped by 5 bases and J by 1 base, with 16 bases between them. The germline CDR1 and CDR2 sequences are MNHNS and SASEGT. This CDR3 spans 16 amino acids. The CDR3, as DNA: TGTGCCAGCAGTCGTCGGACTGTTGGGGGCACAGATACGCAGTATTTT. Its protein product is CASSRRTVGGTDTQYF.

This clonotype has ten or more counts. The V and J genes are TRBV11-2 and TRBJ2-1, with TRBD2 identical over 7 bases. The CDR3 runs 17 residues. Germline V lookup: CDR1 SGHAT, CDR2 FQNNGV. Trimming at V came to 2 bases and at J to 5 bases, leaving 12 bases not matched to a gene. The DNA of the CDR3 is TGTGCCAGCAGCTTAAGTCCGCGCGGGAGTAGGAACAATGAGCAGTTCTTC. Residues: CASSLSPRGSRNNEQFF.

This clonotype was seen more than once but under ten times. The chain is built from TRBV5-1 and TRBJ1-2; possible D gene TRBD1, 6 bases. CDR3 length: 14 amino acids. V lost 4 bases to trimming and J lost 9 bases, with 19 bases between them. Per germline, CDR1 SGHRS and CDR2 YFSETQ. The CDR3 protein is CASSADGQSGRYTF. For the CDR3, the DNA is TGCGCCAGCAGCGCGGACGGACAGTCGGGTCGCTACACCTTC.

The chain uses TRBV20-1 and TRBJ1-5, with TRBD1 matching over 9 bases. Germline CDR1 is DFQATT and CDR2 is SNEGSKA (reference sequence). This CDR3 is built from 14 residues. J lost 2 bases, V lost 5 bases, and 4 bases had no gene match. The CDR3 reads CSAFTGGGNQPQHF. The CDR3 nucleotides read TGCAGTGCTTTTACAGGGGGCGGCAATCAGCCCCAGCATTTT.

J is TRBJ2-1 and V is TRBV5-1; 7 bases are a match to TRBD1. The CDR3 runs to 16 residues. CDR1 is SGHRS, CDR2 YFSETQ, per germline. Germline trimming cut 4 bases from V and 7 bases from J; bases unmatched to any gene: 14. The CDR3 sequence: CASSVRQGNMRNEQFF. The CDR3 bases are TGCGCCAGCAGCGTAAGACAGGGAAATATGAGGAATGAGCAGTTCTTC.

In this sample, this clonotype turned up many times. The rearrangement uses TRBV12-3 or TRBV12-4 and TRBJ1-4; no clear D. The V and J ends lost 6 bases and 2 bases respectively, with 10 bases between them. This CDR3 has 14 amino acids. CDR3 nucleotide sequence: TGTGCCAGCAGCCGGGATCGTACTAATGAAAAACTGTTTTTT. Translation: CASSRDRTNEKLFF.

Turning to this clonotype: Its ends do not fully match the called genes, so a read error is possible. The J gene is TRBJ2-7, the V gene TRBV20-1; D is possibly TRBD1 (6 bases). The length of the CDR3 is 15 residues. The germline V gene has CDR1 DFQATT and CDR2 SNEGSKA (reference sequence). CDR3 in DNA: TGCAGTGCTAGAGGTCCAAGAGACAGGACCTACGAGCGGTACTTC. It translates to CSARGPRDRTYERYF.

This clonotype was seen at least ten times. The V call is TRBV25-1, the J call TRBJ1-4; weak D call: TRBD1 (5 bases). Germline V gene sequence: CDR1 MGHDK, CDR2 SYGVNS. V lost 5 bases and J lost 7, with 20 bases in between. The CDR3 contains 16 residues. In DNA form, the CDR3 reads TGTGCCAGCAGTCCCGGGACGGTGTTCCTAATTGAAAAACTGTTTTTT. This gives the protein CASSPGTVFLIEKLFF. The full variable domain, in which reference TRBV25-1 and TRBJ1-4 provide the parts outside the CDR3, is EADIYQTPRYLVIGTGKKITLECSQTMGHDKMYWYQQDPGMELHLIHYSYGVNSTEKGDLSSESTVSRIRTEHFPLTLESARPSHTSQYLCASSPGTVFLIEKLFFGSGTQLSVL.

This clonotype has at least ten counts. The rearrangement joins TRBV28 to TRBJ2-2; perhaps TRBD1 as D (5 bases). CDR3 length equals 16 residues. The germline V gene encodes CDR1 MDHEN and CDR2 SYDVKM. The V gene lost 3 bases and the J gene lost 0 bases, with 11 bases spanning the gap. The DNA of the CDR3 is TGTGCCAGCAGTTTTAGGCGACAGTCGAACACCGGGGAGCTGTTTTTT. As protein: CASSFRRQSNTGELFF.

At least ten counts were recorded for this clonotype. This sequence joins TRBV15 and TRBJ1-2; D might be TRBD1 (6 bases). This CDR3 has 18 amino acids. Germline CDR1 and CDR2: LNHNV and YYDKDF (reference sequence). Deletions cut 2 bases from V and 6 bases from J, with 25 bases between. In nucleotides, the CDR3 is TGTGCCACCAGCAGAAGACGGACAGACGCGGCCGTAGACAATGGCTACACCTTC. Encoded protein: CATSRRRTDAAVDNGYTF.

The rearrangement joins TRBV27 to TRBJ2-2; the D gene is possibly TRBD1 (6 bases). CDR1 and CDR2 (germline): MNHEY, SMNVEV (reference sequence). CDR3 size: 15 residues. V was shortened by 5 bases and J by 6 bases, with 16 bases between the two germline ends. DNA of the CDR3: TGTGCCAGCAGTAAAGGGACAACCTGGGCCGGGGAGCTGTTTTTT. This sequence encodes CASSKGTTWAGELFF.

The chain employs TRBV3-1 and TRBJ2-1; perhaps TRBD1 as D (5 bases). The CDR3 totals 17 residues. The germline gives CDR1 LGHDT, CDR2 YNNKEL (reference sequence). V was shortened by 0 bases and J by 1 base, with 13 bases between the two germline ends. CDR3 sequence: CASSQDQGRVSYNEQFF. The CDR3 coding sequence is TGTGCCAGCAGCCAAGATCAAGGCAGGGTTTCCTACAATGAGCAGTTCTTC.

This clonotype was detected only a few times. V usage is TRBV11-2 and J usage is TRBJ2-1; tentative D call: TRBD2 (6 bases). Germline V gene sequence: CDR1 SGHAT, CDR2 FQNNGV. Trimming stripped 5 bases from V and 15 bases from J, with 20 bases between. The CDR3 runs to 13 residues. CDR3 sequence reads: CASSPRTNLVLFF. The CDR3, as DNA: TGTGCCAGCAGCCCGCGGACTAACCTGGTTTTGTTCTTC.

This rearrangement joins TRBV5-1 to TRBJ1-6; D is possibly TRBD1 (5 bases). Germline-derived CDR1 and CDR2 are SGHRS and YFSETQ. This CDR3 contains 15 residues. Trimming took 1 base from V and 4 from J, leaving 9 bases between them. This CDR3 reads CASSLIGDYNSPLHF. The CDR3 bases are TGCGCCAGCAGCTTGATAGGGGATTATAATTCACCCCTCCACTTT.

The chain couples TRBV20-1 to TRBJ2-7, with 14 bases matching TRBD2. The trim removed 4 bases at V and 7 bases at J, leaving 3 bases unmatched. Germline assignment: CDR1 DFQATT and CDR2 SNEGSKA (reference sequence). The CDR3 runs to 13 residues. CDR3 sequence: CSATGTSGREQYF. CDR3 nucleotide sequence: TGCAGTGCTACCGGGACTAGCGGGAGAGAGCAGTACTTC.

This clonotype was counted ten times or more. This sequence joins TRBV27 and TRBJ1-2; D might be TRBD1 (5 bases). This CDR3 has 13 amino acids. Between the trimmed V and J ends, which lost 6 bases and 4 bases, there was a span of 12 bases. Germline lookup yields CDR1 MNHEY and CDR2 SMNVEV (reference sequence). The CDR3 sequence: CASSLTQGYGYTF. The CDR3 DNA is TGTGCCAGCAGCTTGACGCAGGGCTATGGCTACACCTTC.

This clonotype was counted many times. The rearrangement uses TRBV5-1 and TRBJ2-3; D might be TRBD1 (5 bases). Per the germline V gene, CDR1 is SGHRS and CDR2 is YFSETQ. The CDR3 loop spans 16 amino acids. Trimming shortened V by 4 bases and J by 2 bases, and 17 bases separated the two germline ends. Here the CDR3 DNA reads TGCGCCAGCAGCCCGAAGGCGGTAGGGGCCACAGATACGCAGTATTTT. This translates into CASSPKAVGATDTQYF. The full variable domain, with the rest looked up from reference TRBV5-1 and TRBJ2-3, is KAGVTQTPRYLIKTRGQQVTLSCSPISGHRSVSWYQQTPGQGLQFLFEYFSETQRNKGNFPGRFSGRQFSNSRSEMNVSTLELGDSALYLCASSPKAVGATDTQYFGPGTRLTVL.

As to this clonotype: A much larger clone differs by one base, so this may be a read error. The conserved phenylalanine or tryptophan normally closing the CDR3 is absent here, so this likely arose from a read error. The rearrangement uses TRBV4-1 and TRBJ2-7; D is ambiguous. The CDR3 loop spans 12 amino acids. Germline-derived CDR1 and CDR2 are MGHRA and YSYEKL. V was shortened by 1 base and J by 6 bases, with 7 bases between the two germline ends. The CDR3 loop is CASSQGGIEQYL. CDR3 DNA: TGCGCCAGCAGCCAAGGGGGAATCGAGCAGTACCTC.

This clonotype was seen ten or more times. This sequence joins TRBV25-1 and TRBJ1-2, with TRBD1 as a possible D gene (6 bases). The germline V and J ends were trimmed by 1 base and 8 bases, with 29 bases remaining between them. In germline, CDR1 is MGHDK, CDR2 SYGVNS. CDR3 length: 19 amino acids. The CDR3 DNA sequence: TGTGCCAGCAGTGAATGGGGCCTCGGGGGCGCGAACCAATTAGGCGGCTACACCTTC. It yields the protein CASSEWGLGGANQLGGYTF.

This clonotype occurred many times. The CDR3 region is CASSTPRDSYQPQHF. The CDR3 nucleotides are TGTGCTAGCTCCACACCACGGGACAGCTATCAGCCCCAGCATTTT. The V gene is TRBV12-5, the J gene TRBJ1-5; 7 nucleotides match TRBD1. The CDR3 runs 15 residues. Trimming at V came to 9 bases and at J to 5 bases, leaving 13 bases not matched to a gene. Germline V gives CDR1 LGHNT, CDR2 FRNRAP. The full variable domain, in which reference TRBV12-5 and TRBJ1-5 provide the parts outside the CDR3, is DARVTQTPRHKVTEMGQEVTMRCQPILGHNTVFWYRQTMMQGLELLAYFRNRAPLDDSGMPKDRFSAEMPDATLATLKIQPSEPRDSAVYFCASSTPRDSYQPQHFGDGTRLSIL.

This clonotype was counted ten times or more. The gene calls are TRBV7-2 and TRBJ2-5, with 8 positions matching TRBD1. Unmatched junction bases numbered 6, after V lost 6 bases and J lost 3 bases. Germline V gives CDR1 SGHTA, CDR2 FQGNSA. This CDR3 is 14 amino acids long. CDR3 region: CASSKDRGEETQYF. The CDR3 DNA sequence: TGTGCCAGCAGTAAAGACAGGGGCGAAGAGACCCAGTACTTC. The whole variable domain, remainder taken from reference TRBV7-2 and TRBJ2-5, is GAGVSQSPSNKVTEKGKDVELRCDPISGHTALYWYRQSLGQGLEFLIYFQGNSAPDKSGLPSDRFSAERTGGSVSTLTIQRTQQEDSAVYLCASSKDRGEETQYFGPGTRLLVL.